This T cell receptor beta chain was recovered during a study of T cell repertoires in cytomegalovirus infection. Looking at the study overall: Based on public TCR beta signatures, there were indications of CMV infection and of a matching HLA type.

Using its own MiXCR run on the reads, TCRdb lists one record per CDR3 protein. The sample lists over 300,000 distinct CDR3 sequences; approximately 9.5% were seen once. V was cut by 6 bases and J by 3 bases, with 24 bases left in between. CDR3 length equals 18 residues. Findings of the study overall: Dominating the ex vivo response were TCR beta clonotypes that were CMV-specific and HLA-C-restricted.

This clonotype has just a few counts. Antigen unknown. The chain employs TRBV12-3 or TRBV12-4 and TRBJ2-1, with D perhaps assigned TRBD1 or TRBD2 (5 bases each). The sequenced sample consisted of PBMCs. This receptor was identified in a human donor in good health (CMV status not recorded). Some clones in this sample may be carry-over from other donors' samples. The CDR3 DNA reads TGTGCCAGCAGAAACACGATCGGACGGGACGGCAGCTACAATGAGCAGTTCTTC. This codes for CASRNTIGRDGSYNEQFF.